Listed here is a single T cell receptor (beta chain). This clone's antigen is unknown. Per-nucleotide qualities are absent, and no much larger clonotype sits a single base away. The immunoSEQ Assay was the method used to sequence TCRbeta CDR3 regions. After extraction, genomic DNA underwent amplification by bias-controlled multiplex PCR, followed by high-throughput sequencing. The published analysis was carried out like this. Collapsing and filtering of sequences were performed to quantify the absolute abundance of each unique TCRbeta CDR3 region. Usable DNA was measured by amplifying reference genes present in all nucleated cells, and TCRbeta template counts were normalized to that usable DNA to estimate T cell fraction. Repertoire TCRs were annotated as SARS-CoV-2-specific by exact matching of V gene, CDR3 amino acid sequence and J gene to a known reactive TCR set. The reference SARS-CoV-2 TCR set was derived from MIRA and filtered for enrichment in COVID-19-positive ImmuneCODE repertoires, a step that removed public or cross-reactive TCRs. Drawing on the MIRA antigens, annotated TCRs were analysed further at the level of specific ORF or position within ORF. Breadth was defined as the number of annotated unique rearrangements divided by the total number of unique productive rearrangements, and depth was defined as the summed frequency of the annotated unique rearrangements. TCR breadth was compared between groups using two-sided Wilcoxon rank-sum tests. Held by TCRdb, this immuneACCESS table contains in-frame sequences only and omits some clones. Under half of the omission traces to an unresolved V gene where checked; the cause of the rest is unknown. D and trimming come from the DNA, and the V and J calls and clone size come from that table. For this sample there are over 450,000 clones; 80% to 90% appear just once. Roughly 1.7% of the sample goes to the ten largest clones.

The data are from a study of Ad26.COV2.S vaccination and SARS-CoV-2 variants (dated by TCRdb to about 2021). For the wider study: Vaccine-arm donors were drawn from COV1001, a multicentre, randomized, double-blind, placebo-controlled phase I-IIa trial of Ad26.COV2.S in healthy adults. Ad26.COV2.S was administered intramuscularly at a dose of 5x10^10 or 1x10^11 viral particles, either as one shot or as two shots given 56 days apart. TCRbeta repertoire sequencing was used to assess the specificity and breadth of SARS-CoV-2-reactive T cell receptors after Ad26.COV2.S vaccination. A total of approximately 30 samples were included in the TCR-sequenced set, comprising around 19 Ad26.COV2.S vaccine recipients, 5 placebo recipients and 8 SARS-CoV-2 convalescent individuals. Participants in the trial were split at random into five groups of five each, receiving low-dose or high-dose Ad26.COV2.S once or twice, or else placebo on both occasions. Blinding of investigators to trial group allocation was maintained during experiments and outcome assessment. Points the paper makes about the study in general: Non-spike TCR breadth was comparable between vaccine and placebo recipients, consistent with the vaccine containing only spike. Ad26.COV2.S recipients had higher spike-specific TCR breadth than placebo recipients (P = 0.0014). After vaccination, spike-specific CD8+ and CD4+ T cell responses were reported to show substantial breadth. Comparing responses between vaccine doses or regimens was not something the study was powered to do. The authors noted that total T cell responses may have been underestimated by the TCR breadth and depth analyses.

The treatment or condition label for this specimen denotes: around 19 received Ad26.COV2.S at low or high dose, single or two shots; 5 received placebo; per-sample allocation not given. For vaccine and placebo recipients, the sequenced repertoires came from samples collected on day 63 after the first injection. In Cohort 1b, 20 to 25 adults aged 18-55 years were enrolled at a single site in Boston, USA, between 29 July and 7 August 2020. Ad26.COV2.S was a replication-incompetent adenovirus type 26 vector that expressed a prefusion-stabilized SARS-CoV-2 spike protein derived from the original Wuhan strain. CDR1 is given as GTSNPN and CDR2 as SVGIG, both from the germline V gene (reference sequence). The CDR3 holds 15 amino acids from the cysteine to the phenylalanine. Only CDR3 DNA remains: 45 bases, in frame from the first base. The V and J ends are trimmed by 3 bases and 8 bases, leaving 20 bases between them.

The sequences come from peripheral blood, collected in a trial of Ad26.COV2.S vaccine versus placebo. This sequence was found in a person aged 18 to 65 who received the Ad26.COV2.S COVID-19 vaccine or a placebo. Here the chain combines TRBV30 and TRBJ2-1; tentative D gene TRBD2, with 6 bases matching. Here the CDR3 is given as CAWSTQDYPSYEQFF. The nucleotide sequence is TGTGCCTGGAGCACCCAGGACTACCCCAGCTATGAGCAGTTCTTC.